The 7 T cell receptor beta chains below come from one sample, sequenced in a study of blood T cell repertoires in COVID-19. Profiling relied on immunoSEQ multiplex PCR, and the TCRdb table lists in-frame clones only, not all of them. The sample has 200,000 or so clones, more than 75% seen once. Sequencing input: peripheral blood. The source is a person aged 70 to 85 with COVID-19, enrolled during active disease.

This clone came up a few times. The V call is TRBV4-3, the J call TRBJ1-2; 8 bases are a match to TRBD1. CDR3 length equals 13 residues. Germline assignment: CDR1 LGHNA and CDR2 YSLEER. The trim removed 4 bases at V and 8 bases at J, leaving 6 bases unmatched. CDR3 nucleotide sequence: TGCGCCAGCAGCCGGAACAGGGGGGGAGGCTACACCTTC. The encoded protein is CASSRNRGGGYTF.

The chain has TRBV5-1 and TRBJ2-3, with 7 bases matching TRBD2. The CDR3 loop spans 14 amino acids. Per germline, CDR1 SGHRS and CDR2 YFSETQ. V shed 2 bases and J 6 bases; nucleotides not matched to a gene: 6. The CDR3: CASSFLPGRDTQYF. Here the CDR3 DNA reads TGCGCCAGCAGCTTTCTCCCCGGGAGGGATACGCAGTATTTT.

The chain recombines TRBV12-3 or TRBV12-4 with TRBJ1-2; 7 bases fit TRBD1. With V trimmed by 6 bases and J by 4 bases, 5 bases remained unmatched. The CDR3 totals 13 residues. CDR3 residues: CASRSGGRYGYTF. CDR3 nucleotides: TGTGCCAGCAGGTCAGGGGGTCGCTATGGCTACACCTTC.

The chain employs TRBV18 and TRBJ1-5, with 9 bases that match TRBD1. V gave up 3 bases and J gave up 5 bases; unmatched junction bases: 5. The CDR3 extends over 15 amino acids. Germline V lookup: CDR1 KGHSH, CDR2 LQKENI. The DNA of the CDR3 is TGTGCCAGCTCACCCGAGACAGGGGGATATCAGCCCCAGCATTTT. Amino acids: CASSPETGGYQPQHF.

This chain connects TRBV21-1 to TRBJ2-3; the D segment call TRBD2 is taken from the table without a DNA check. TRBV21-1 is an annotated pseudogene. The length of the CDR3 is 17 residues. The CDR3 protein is CASSKEVGGGLADTQYF. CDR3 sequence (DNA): TGTGCCAGCAGCAAAGAGGTTGGCGGGGGGCTCGCAGATACGCAGTATTTT.

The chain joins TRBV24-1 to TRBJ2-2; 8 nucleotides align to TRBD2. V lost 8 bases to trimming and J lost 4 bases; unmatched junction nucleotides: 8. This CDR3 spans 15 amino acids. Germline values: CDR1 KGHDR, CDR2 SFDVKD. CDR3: CATTATSGITGELFF. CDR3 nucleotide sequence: TGTGCCACCACCGCAACTAGCGGTATCACCGGGGAGCTGTTTTTT.

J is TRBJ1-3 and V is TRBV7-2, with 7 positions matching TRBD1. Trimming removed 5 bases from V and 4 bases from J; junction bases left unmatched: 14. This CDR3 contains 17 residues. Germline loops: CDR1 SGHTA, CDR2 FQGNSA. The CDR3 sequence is CASSPKAKTGSGNTIYF. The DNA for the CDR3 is TGTGCCAGCAGCCCAAAAGCCAAGACAGGGTCAGGAAACACCATATATTTT.